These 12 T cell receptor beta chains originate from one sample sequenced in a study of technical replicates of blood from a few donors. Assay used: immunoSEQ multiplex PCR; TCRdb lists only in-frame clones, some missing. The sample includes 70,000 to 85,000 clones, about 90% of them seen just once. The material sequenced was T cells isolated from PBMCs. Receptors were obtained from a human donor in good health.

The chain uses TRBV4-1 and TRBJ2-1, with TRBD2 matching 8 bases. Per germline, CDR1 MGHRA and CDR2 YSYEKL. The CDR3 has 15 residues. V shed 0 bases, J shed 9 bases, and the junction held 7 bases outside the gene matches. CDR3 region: CASSQEHGRAGEQFF. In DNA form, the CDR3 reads TGCGCCAGCAGCCAAGAGCACGGGAGGGCCGGTGAGCAGTTCTTC.

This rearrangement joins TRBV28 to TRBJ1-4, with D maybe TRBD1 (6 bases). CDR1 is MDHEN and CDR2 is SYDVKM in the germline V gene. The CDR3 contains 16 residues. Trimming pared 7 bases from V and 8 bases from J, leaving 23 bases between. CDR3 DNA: TGTGCCAGCACCCCGGGTGGGGGCTCTATTAGCGAAAAACTGTTTTTT. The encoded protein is CASTPGGGSISEKLFF.

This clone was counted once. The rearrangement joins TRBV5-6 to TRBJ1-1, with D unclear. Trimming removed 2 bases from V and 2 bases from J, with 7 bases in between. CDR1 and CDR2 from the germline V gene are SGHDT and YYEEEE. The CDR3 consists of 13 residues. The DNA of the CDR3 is TGTGCCAGCAGCTTTTTACAAAACACTGAAGCTTTCTTT. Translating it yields CASSFLQNTEAFF.

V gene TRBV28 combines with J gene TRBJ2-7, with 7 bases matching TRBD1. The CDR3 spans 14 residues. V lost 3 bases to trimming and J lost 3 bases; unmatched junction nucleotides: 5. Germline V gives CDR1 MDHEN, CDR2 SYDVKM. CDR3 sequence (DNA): TGTGCCAGCAGTTTCAGGGGGATATTCTACGAGCAGTACTTC. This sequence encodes CASSFRGIFYEQYF. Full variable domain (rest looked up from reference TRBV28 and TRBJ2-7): DVKVTQSSRYLVKRTGEKVFLECVQDMDHENMFWYRQDPGLGLRLIYFSYDVKMKEKGDIPEGYSVSREKKERFSLILESASTNQTSMYLCASSFRGIFYEQYFGPGTRLTVT.

The CDR3 region has the DNA TGTGCCACCAGCAGAGTGTCAGGCAATCAGCCCCAGCATTTT. Translation gives CATSRVSGNQPQHF. The chain is built from TRBV15 and TRBJ1-5; D is undetermined. The CDR3 is 14 amino acids. Germline V gene sequence: CDR1 LNHNV, CDR2 YYDKDF (reference sequence). V lost 1 base and J lost 2, with 6 bases in between.

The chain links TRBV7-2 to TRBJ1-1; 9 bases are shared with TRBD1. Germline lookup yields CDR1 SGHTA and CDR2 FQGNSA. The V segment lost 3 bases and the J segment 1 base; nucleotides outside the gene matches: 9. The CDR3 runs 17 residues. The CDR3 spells CASSFIIGQGRNTEAFF. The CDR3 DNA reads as TGTGCCAGCAGCTTTATCATAGGACAGGGGAGGAACACTGAAGCTTTCTTT.

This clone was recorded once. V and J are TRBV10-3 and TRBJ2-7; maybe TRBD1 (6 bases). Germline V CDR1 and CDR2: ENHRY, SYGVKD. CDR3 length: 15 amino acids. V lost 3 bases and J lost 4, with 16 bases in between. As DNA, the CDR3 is TGTGCCATCAGTGACCATCGAGGGACACCATACGAGCAGTACTTC. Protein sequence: CAISDHRGTPYEQYF.

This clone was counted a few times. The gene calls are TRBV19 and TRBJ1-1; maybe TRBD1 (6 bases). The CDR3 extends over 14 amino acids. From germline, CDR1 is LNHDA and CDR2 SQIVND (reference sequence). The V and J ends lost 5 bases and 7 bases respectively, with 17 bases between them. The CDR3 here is CASSVGQSKYEAFF. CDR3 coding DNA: TGTGCCAGTAGTGTGGGACAAAGTAAGTATGAAGCTTTCTTT.

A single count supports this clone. The CDR3 protein is CASSYSTSGSGNEQFF. In DNA form, the CDR3 reads TGTGCCAGCAGTTACTCGACTAGCGGGAGCGGCAATGAGCAGTTCTTC. This chain joins TRBV6-5 and TRBJ2-1, with 12 bases that match TRBD2. Trimming took 0 bases from V and 6 from J; bases not matched to a gene: 3. The germline V gene encodes CDR1 MNHEY and CDR2 SVGAGI. CDR3 length equals 16 residues.

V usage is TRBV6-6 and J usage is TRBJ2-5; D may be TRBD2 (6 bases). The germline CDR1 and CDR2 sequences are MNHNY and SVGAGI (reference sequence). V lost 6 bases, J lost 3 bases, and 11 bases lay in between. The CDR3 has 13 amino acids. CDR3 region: CASSRDLKETQYF. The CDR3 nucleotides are TGTGCCAGCAGCCGGGACTTAAAAGAGACCCAGTACTTC.

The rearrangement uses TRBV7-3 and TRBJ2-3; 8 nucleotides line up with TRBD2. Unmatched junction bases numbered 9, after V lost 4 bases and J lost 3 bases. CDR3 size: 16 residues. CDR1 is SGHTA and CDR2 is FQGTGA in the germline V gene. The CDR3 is CASSSRAGAGTDTQYF. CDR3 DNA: TGTGCCAGCAGCTCCCGAGCGGGAGCGGGAACAGATACGCAGTATTTT.

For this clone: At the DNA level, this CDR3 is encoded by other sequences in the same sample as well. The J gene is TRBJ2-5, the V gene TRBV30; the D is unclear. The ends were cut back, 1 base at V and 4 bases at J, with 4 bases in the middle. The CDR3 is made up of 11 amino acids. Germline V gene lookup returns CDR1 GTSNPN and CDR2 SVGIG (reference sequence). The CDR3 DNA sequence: TGTGCCTGGAGTGCCGGAGAGACCCAGTACTTC. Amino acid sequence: CAWSAGETQYF.